Below are 12 T cell receptor beta chains sequenced from a single sample in a study of identical twins. TCRdb re-called the 5' RACE reads with MiXCR, one entry per CDR3 protein. Of under 800,000 distinct CDR3 sequences in the sample, around 20% were seen once. The data were also submitted as part of a second study, on T cells expressing NK-cell markers.

The sample taken for sequencing was PBMCs. Receptor source: a woman under 30 in good health.

This clonotype has more than one count but fewer than ten. The V and J genes are TRBV5-1 and TRBJ1-5; 9 nucleotides align to TRBD1. Trimming cost V 0 bases and J 5 bases; bases outside gene matches: 3. Germline V lookup: CDR1 SGHRS, CDR2 YFSETQ. The CDR3 sequence is 15 residues long. The CDR3 DNA sequence: TGCGCCAGCAGCTTGGGGACAGGGGTCCATCAGCCCCAGCATTTT. It encodes CASSLGTGVHQPQHF.

This clonotype was seen only a few times. The CDR3, as DNA: TGTGCCAGCACACAGAGGGAAAGGACCCAGTACTTC. Protein: CASTQRERTQYF. The chain employs TRBV2 and TRBJ2-5, with TRBD2 as a possible D gene (5 bases). The CDR3 has 12 amino acids. CDR1 is SNHLY, CDR2 FYNNEI, per germline. The V end was cut by 7 bases, the J end by 7 bases, with 13 bases between.

This clonotype was recorded many times. This chain links TRBV5-1 with TRBJ2-2; D not resolved. CDR3 length equals 11 residues. Looked up from germline, CDR1 is SGHRS and CDR2 is YFSETQ. V dropped 5 bases and J dropped 4 bases, with 3 bases sitting between them. CDR3 DNA: TGCGCCAGCAGAATCACCGGGGAGCTGTTTTTT. It specifies CASRITGELFF.

The V gene is TRBV29-1, the J gene TRBJ2-2, with TRBD2 identical over 7 bases. CDR1 is SQVTM, CDR2 ANQGSEA, per germline. The CDR3 covers 14 residues. V lost 7 bases, J lost 1 base, and 6 bases stayed unmatched. DNA of the CDR3: TGCAGCGCTGGGGGACTACTGAACACCGGGGAGCTGTTTTTT. As protein: CSAGGLLNTGELFF.

V gene TRBV29-1 combines with J gene TRBJ2-7, with TRBD1 matching over 7 bases. V lost 6 bases to trimming and J lost 7 bases; unmatched junction nucleotides: 15. In germline, CDR1 is SQVTM, CDR2 ANQGSEA. The CDR3 loop spans 14 amino acids. CDR3 sequence (DNA): TGCAGCGTAACCGACAGGGCCGGTGGGGGAGAGCAGTACTTC. As protein: CSVTDRAGGGEQYF.

The chain uses TRBV12-3 or TRBV12-4 and TRBJ2-7; TRBD2 agrees at 8 bases. CDR3 size: 13 residues. J lost 3 bases, V lost 5 bases, and 3 bases had no gene match. The CDR3 coding sequence is TGTGCCAGCAGTCAGCGGGAGTTCTACGAGCAGTACTTC. This encodes CASSQREFYEQYF.

The chain employs TRBV10-3 and TRBJ2-3; D is possibly TRBD1 or TRBD2 (6 bases each). The CDR3 loop spans 15 amino acids. The V gene lost 9 bases and the J gene lost 3 bases, with 19 bases spanning the gap. The germline V gene encodes CDR1 ENHRY and CDR2 SYGVKD. CDR3 in DNA: TGTGCCATAGGGGATCCCCCGGGGGCAACAGATACGCAGTATTTT. The encoded protein is CAIGDPPGATDTQYF.

This clonotype was seen only a few times. The rearrangement links TRBV20-1 to TRBJ1-5, with a tentative D call TRBD1 (5 bases). The V end lost 4 bases, the J end lost 5 bases, and 12 bases lay between the germline ends. This CDR3 has 13 amino acids. CDR1 and CDR2 (germline): DFQATT, SNEGSKA (reference sequence). This CDR3 reads CSATAGVDQPQHF. CDR3 in DNA: TGCAGTGCTACGGCGGGGGTGGATCAGCCCCAGCATTTT.

The chain recombines TRBV20-1 with TRBJ1-1; maybe TRBD1 (6 bases). Trimming cost V 5 bases and J 2 bases, with 12 bases left between them. CDR3 length: 13 residues. The germline V gene has CDR1 DFQATT and CDR2 SNEGSKA (reference sequence). The CDR3 reads CSALRQANTEAFF. In DNA form, the CDR3 reads TGCAGTGCTCTTCGACAGGCAAACACTGAAGCTTTCTTT.

This clonotype was detected a few times. The V gene is TRBV6-5, the J gene TRBJ2-2; D is undetermined. With 3 bases removed from V and 8 bases from J, the gap between germline ends came to 13 bases. The CDR3 length is 14 residues. In germline, CDR1 is MNHEY, CDR2 SVGAGI. The DNA of the CDR3 is TGTGCCAGCAGTTATTCCAGAATCGAGGGGGAGCTGTTTTTT. This translates into CASSYSRIEGELFF.

This chain uses TRBV5-1 with TRBJ2-3; possibly TRBD1 for D (7 bases). Per the germline V gene, CDR1 is SGHRS and CDR2 is YFSETQ. V was trimmed by 0 bases and J by 4 bases, leaving 12 bases between them. The CDR3 sequence is 15 residues long. In DNA, the CDR3 is TGCGCCAGCAGCTTGGGCAGGGGGGTCCCAGATACGCAGTATTTT. It codes for CASSLGRGVPDTQYF.

The chain joins TRBV10-3 to TRBJ2-1; D perhaps matches TRBD2 (6 bases). Germline CDR1 is ENHRY and CDR2 is SYGVKD. V was pared by 4 bases and J by 4 bases, with 14 bases between. The CDR3 is 15 amino acids. The CDR3 nucleotides read TGTGCCATCAGTGCAACTGCGGGACTTTACAATGAGCAGTTCTTC. It specifies CAISATAGLYNEQFF.